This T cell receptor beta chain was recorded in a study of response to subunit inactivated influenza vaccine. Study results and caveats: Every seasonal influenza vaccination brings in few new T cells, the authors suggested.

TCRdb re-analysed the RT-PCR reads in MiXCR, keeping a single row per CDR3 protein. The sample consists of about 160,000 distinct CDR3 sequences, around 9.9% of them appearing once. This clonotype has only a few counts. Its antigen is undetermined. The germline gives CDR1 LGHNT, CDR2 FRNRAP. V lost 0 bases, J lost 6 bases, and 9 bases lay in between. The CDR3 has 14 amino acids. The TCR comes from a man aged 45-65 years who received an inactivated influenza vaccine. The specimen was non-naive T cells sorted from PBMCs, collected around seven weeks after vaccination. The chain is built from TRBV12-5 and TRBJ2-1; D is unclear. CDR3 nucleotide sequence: TGTGCTAGTGGTTTGGTTCCTCAACTCAATGAGCAGTTCTTC. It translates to CASGLVPQLNEQFF.